This T cell receptor beta chain was identified in a study of T cells in Graves' hyperthyroidism and ophthalmopathy. Whole-study results and caveats: Blood held most thyroid clonotypes expanded above 0.001 frequency.

Points on this clonotype: The antigen is unknown.

RNA transcripts gave rise to amplified TCR beta CDR3 regions. The HTBI primer set drove a first-round RT-PCR of the TCR CDR3. TCRdb passed the multiplex PCR reads through MiXCR, listing each CDR3 protein once. This table holds 530,000 or so distinct CDR3 sequences, about a sixth found once. The receptor was derived from a woman under 30 with Graves' ophthalmopathy. Sequenced: blood.

This CDR3 is CSARDRFLTGSFYYGYTF. In DNA form, the CDR3 reads TGCAGTGCTAGAGATCGATTCTTGACAGGGTCGTTCTATTATGGCTACACCTTC. This rearrangement joins TRBV20-1 to TRBJ1-2, with 7 bases matching TRBD1. With V trimmed by 0 bases and J by 5 bases, 18 bases remained unmatched. Looked up from germline, CDR1 is DFQATT and CDR2 is SNEGSKA (reference sequence). The CDR3 is 18 amino acids.